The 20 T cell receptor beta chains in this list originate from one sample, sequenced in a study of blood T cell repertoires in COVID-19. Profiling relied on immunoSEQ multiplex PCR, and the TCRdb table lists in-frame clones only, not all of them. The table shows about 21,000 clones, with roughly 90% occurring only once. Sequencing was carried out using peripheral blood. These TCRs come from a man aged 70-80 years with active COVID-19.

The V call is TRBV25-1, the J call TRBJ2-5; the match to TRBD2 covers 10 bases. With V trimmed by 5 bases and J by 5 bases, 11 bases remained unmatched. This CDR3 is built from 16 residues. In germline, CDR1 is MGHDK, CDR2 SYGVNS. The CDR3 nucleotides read TGTGCCAGCAGTAACGGAGCGGGAGGGCTATTGGAGACCCAGTACTTC. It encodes CASSNGAGGLLETQYF.

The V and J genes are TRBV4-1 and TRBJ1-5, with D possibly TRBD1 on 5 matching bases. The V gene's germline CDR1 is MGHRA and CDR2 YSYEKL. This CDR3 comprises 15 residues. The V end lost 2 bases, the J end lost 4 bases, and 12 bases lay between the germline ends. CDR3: CASSQPDRVNQPQHF. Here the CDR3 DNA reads TGCGCCAGCAGCCAACCTGACAGAGTAAATCAGCCCCAGCATTTT.

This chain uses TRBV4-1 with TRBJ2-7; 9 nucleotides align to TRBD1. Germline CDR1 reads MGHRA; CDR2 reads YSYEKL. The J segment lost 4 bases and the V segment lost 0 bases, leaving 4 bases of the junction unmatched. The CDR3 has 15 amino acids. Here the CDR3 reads CASSQESGQGYEQYF. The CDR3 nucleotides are TGCGCCAGCAGCCAAGAATCGGGACAGGGTTACGAGCAGTACTTC.

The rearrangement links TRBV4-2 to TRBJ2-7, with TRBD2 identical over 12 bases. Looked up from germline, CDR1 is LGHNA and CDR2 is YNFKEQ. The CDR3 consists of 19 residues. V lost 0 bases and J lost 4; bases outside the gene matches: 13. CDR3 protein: CASSQDPPSWTSGVYEQYF. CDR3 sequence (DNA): TGTGCCAGCAGCCAAGATCCCCCCTCCTGGACTAGCGGGGTATACGAGCAGTACTTC.

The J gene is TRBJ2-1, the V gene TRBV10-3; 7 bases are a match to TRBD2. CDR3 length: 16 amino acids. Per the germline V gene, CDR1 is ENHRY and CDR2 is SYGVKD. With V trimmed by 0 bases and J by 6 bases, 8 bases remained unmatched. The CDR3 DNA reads TGTGCCATCAGTGAGTCTACGACTAGCTCGGGCAATGAGCAGTTCTTC. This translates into CAISESTTSSGNEQFF.

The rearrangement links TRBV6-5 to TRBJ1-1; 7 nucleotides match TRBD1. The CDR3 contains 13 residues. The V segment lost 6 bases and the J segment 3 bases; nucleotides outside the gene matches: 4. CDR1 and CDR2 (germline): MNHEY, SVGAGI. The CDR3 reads CASRTGKDTEAFF. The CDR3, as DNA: TGTGCCAGCAGGACAGGGAAGGACACTGAAGCTTTCTTT.

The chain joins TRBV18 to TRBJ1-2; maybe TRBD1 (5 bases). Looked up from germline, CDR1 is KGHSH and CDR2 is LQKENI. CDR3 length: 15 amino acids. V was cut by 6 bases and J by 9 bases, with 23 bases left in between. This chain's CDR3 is CASSSTLDSTVRYTF. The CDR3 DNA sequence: TGTGCCAGCTCCTCAACCCTCGACAGTACGGTGCGCTACACCTTC.

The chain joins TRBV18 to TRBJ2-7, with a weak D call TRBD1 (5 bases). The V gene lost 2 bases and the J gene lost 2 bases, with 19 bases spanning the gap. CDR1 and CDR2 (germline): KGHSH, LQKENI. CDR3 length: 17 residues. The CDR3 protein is CASSPRSVSLGPYEQYF. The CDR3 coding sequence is TGTGCCAGCTCACCAAGATCGGTCAGTCTGGGGCCCTACGAGCAGTACTTC.

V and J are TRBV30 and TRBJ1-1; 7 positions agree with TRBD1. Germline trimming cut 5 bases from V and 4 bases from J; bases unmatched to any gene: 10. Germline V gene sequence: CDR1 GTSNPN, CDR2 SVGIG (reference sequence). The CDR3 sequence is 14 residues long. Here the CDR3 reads CAWLNRGIGTEAFF. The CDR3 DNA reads TGTGCCTGGCTTAACAGGGGAATTGGCACTGAAGCTTTCTTT.

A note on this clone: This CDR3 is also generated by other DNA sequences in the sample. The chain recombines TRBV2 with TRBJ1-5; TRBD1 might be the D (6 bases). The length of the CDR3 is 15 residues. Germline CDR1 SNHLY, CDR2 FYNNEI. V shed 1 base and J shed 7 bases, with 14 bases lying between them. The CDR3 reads CASSEEVGGGQPQHF. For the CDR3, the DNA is TGTGCCAGCAGTGAAGAGGTCGGGGGGGGCCAGCCCCAGCATTTT.

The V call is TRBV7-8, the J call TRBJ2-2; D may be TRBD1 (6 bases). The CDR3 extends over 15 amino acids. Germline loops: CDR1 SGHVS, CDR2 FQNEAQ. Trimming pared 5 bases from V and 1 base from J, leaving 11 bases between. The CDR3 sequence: CASSPGTLNTGELFF. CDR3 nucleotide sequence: TGTGCCAGCAGCCCAGGGACATTGAACACCGGGGAGCTGTTTTTT.

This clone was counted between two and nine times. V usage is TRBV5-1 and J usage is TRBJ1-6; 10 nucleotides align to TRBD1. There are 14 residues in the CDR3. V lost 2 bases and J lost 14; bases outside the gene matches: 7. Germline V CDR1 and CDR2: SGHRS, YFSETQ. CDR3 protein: CASSFGTGAPALHF. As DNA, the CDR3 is TGCGCCAGCAGCTTTGGGACAGGGGCGCCCGCCCTCCACTTT.

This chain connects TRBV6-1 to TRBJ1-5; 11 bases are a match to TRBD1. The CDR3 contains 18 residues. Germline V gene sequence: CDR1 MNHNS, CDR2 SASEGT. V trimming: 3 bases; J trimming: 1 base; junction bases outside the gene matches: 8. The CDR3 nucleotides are TGTGCCAGCAGTGACACAGGACAGGGGGCTCGGAGCAATCAGCCCCAGCATTTT. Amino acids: CASSDTGQGARSNQPQHF.

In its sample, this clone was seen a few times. The CDR3 DNA is TGCGCCAGCAGCCAATGGAAAACCGGGACAGGGAACACTGAAGCTTTCTTT. This encodes CASSQWKTGTGNTEAFF. The chain employs TRBV4-1 and TRBJ1-1, with TRBD1 matching 8 bases. CDR3 length: 17 residues. Germline assignment: CDR1 MGHRA and CDR2 YSYEKL. V was clipped by 2 bases and J by 1 base; unmatched bases: 9.

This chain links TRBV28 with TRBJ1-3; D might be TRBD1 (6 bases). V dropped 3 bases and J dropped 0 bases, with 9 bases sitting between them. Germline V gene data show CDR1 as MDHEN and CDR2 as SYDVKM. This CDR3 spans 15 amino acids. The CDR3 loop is CASSFTGYSGNTIYF. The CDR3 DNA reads TGTGCCAGCAGTTTCACAGGGTACTCTGGAAACACCATATATTTT. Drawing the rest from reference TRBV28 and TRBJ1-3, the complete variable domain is DVKVTQSSRYLVKRTGEKVFLECVQDMDHENMFWYRQDPGLGLRLIYFSYDVKMKEKGDIPEGYSVSREKKERFSLILESASTNQTSMYLCASSFTGYSGNTIYFGEGSWLTVV.

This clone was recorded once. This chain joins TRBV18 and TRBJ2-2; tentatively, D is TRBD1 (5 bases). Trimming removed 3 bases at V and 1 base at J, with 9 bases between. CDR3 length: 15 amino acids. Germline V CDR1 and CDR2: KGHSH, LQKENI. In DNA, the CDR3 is TGTGCCAGCTCACCGCAGGGTGGGAACACCGGGGAGCTGTTTTTT. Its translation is CASSPQGGNTGELFF.

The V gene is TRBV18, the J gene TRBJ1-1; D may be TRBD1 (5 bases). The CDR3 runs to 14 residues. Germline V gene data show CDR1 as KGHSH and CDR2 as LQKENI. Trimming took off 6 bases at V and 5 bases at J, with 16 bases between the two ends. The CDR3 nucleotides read TGTGCCAGCTCCGCAGTCCCCCAGGGAACTGAAGCTTTCTTT. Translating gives CASSAVPQGTEAFF.

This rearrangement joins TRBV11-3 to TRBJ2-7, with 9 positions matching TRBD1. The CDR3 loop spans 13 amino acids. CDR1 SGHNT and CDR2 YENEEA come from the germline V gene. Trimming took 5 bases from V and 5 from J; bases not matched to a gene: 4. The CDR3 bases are TGTGCCAGCAGCCGGGACAGGGCTCACGAGCAGTACTTC. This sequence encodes CASSRDRAHEQYF.

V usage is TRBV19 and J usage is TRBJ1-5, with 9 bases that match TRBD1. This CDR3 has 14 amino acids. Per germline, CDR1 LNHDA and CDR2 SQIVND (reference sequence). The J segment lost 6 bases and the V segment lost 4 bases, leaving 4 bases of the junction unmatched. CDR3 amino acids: CASSTGQGIQPQHF. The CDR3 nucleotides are TGTGCCAGTAGTACCGGACAGGGGATTCAGCCCCAGCATTTT. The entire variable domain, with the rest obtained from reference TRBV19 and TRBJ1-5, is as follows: DGGITQSPKYLFRKEGQNVTLSCEQNLNHDAMYWYRQDPGQGLRLIYYSQIVNDFQKGDIAEGYSVSREKKESFPLTVTSAQKNPTAFYLCASSTGQGIQPQHFGDGTRLSIL.

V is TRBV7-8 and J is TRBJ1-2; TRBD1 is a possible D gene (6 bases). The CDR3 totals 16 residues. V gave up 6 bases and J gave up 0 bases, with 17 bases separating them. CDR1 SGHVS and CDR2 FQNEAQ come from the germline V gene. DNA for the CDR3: TGTGCCAGCAGTCTACAGGGAGCAGGCGCTAACTATGGCTACACCTTC. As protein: CASSLQGAGANYGYTF.